The rows below give T cell receptor beta chains drawn from one sample of a study of T cell changes during pregnancy in multiple sclerosis. This table comes from immunoSEQ multiplex PCR, and its TCRdb copy is limited to in-frame clones, with some not included. This sample has about 85,000 clones; roughly 92% occur once, and the top ten carry approximately 2.5%. The source material was peripheral blood, sampled in the first trimester of pregnancy. All receptors derive from a female donor with multiple sclerosis, enrolled in a pregnancy study. CDR3s include the opening cysteine and the closing phenylalanine or tryptophan. The D gene is left open where the match is weak. For some rows the clone size is stated as once, few or many, or as a class when expanded; others skip it.

J gene,clone size,V gene,D gene,CDR3 DNA,CDR3 protein
TRBJ2-4,-,TRBV9,TRBD1,TGTGCCAGCAGCGTGGAGGGGACAGGGGGAAACATTCAGTACTTC,CASSVEGTGGNIQYF
TRBJ2-5,-,TRBV19,TRBD2,TGTGCCAGTAGTACCCCCACTAGCGGCCAAGAGACCCAGTACTTC,CASSTPTSGQETQYF
TRBJ2-2,many,TRBV6-4,-,TGTGCCAGCAGTGACTCTAGCTTGAACACCGGGGAGCTGTTTTTT,CASSDSSLNTGELFF
TRBJ2-7,once,TRBV7-9,-,TGTGCCAGCAGCCCATCAGGGGTCAAGGGGTCCTACGAGCAGTACTTC,CASSPSGVKGSYEQYF
TRBJ2-5,once,TRBV7-8,TRBD2,TGTGCCAGCAGCTTAGACCTCGGGTGGCGGGAGGAAGAAGAGACCCAGTACTTC,CASSLDLGWREEEETQYF
TRBJ2-7,-,TRBV10-3,-,TGTGCCATCAGCCGGATGTCGGGGGTGACCTCCTACGAGCAGTACTTC,CAISRMSGVTSYEQYF
TRBJ2-2,-,TRBV5-1,-,TGCGCCAGCACGTGGCAGAACACCGGGGAGCTGTTTTTT,CASTWQNTGELFF
TRBJ2-1,-,TRBV7-3,TRBD2,TGTGCCAGCAGCTTAGTCGGGACTAGCGGGTCTTACAATGAGCAGTTCTTC,CASSLVGTSGSYNEQFF
TRBJ2-7,-,TRBV27,TRBD2,TGTGCCAGCAGTAGCGGGGGGCAAACCTACGAGCAGTACTTC,CASSSGGQTYEQYF
TRBJ2-1,few,TRBV4-1,-,TGCGCCAGCAGGGGACTCCGCGGGCGCAATGAGCAGTTCTTC,CASRGLRGRNEQFF
TRBJ2-7,-,TRBV19,-,TGTGCCACCAACTCGCGGGGAGGCGAGCAGTACTTC,CATNSRGGEQYF
TRBJ1-5,-,TRBV4-2,-,TGTGCCAGCAGCCAAGAAGCAGTCGGGGGATATCAGCCCCAGCATTTT,CASSQEAVGGYQPQHF
TRBJ1-1,few,TRBV27,TRBD1,TGTGCCAGCAGGAAAACCGGGACAGGGATAACTGAAGCTTTCTTT,CASRKTGTGITEAFF
TRBJ2-1,-,TRBV12-5,TRBD2,TGTGCTAGTGGGGGACTAGCGGGAGTCCCCAATGAGCAGTTCTTC,CASGGLAGVPNEQFF
TRBJ2-3,-,TRBV28,-,TGTGCCAGCAGTTTATCAGGAGGGGCCGTGGCAGATACGCAGTATTTT,CASSLSGGAVADTQYF
TRBJ1-1,-,TRBV6-6,-,TGTGCCAGCAGTTACCAGGGAGAAGCTTTCTTT,CASSYQGEAFF
TRBJ1-1,-,TRBV6-5,-,TGTGCCAGCAGTTCCTATCTTGAAGCTTTCTTT,CASSSYLEAFF
TRBJ1-5,-,TRBV11-3,-,TGTGCCAGCAGCTTAGATAACAGTCTTAGCAATCAGCCCCAGCATTTT,CASSLDNSLSNQPQHF
TRBJ2-3,-,TRBV5-4,-,TGTGCCAGCAGCTTGAGGCGGGGCCCCACAGATACGCAGTATTTT,CASSLRRGPTDTQYF
TRBJ1-2,-,TRBV6-4,-,TGTGCCAGCAGTGATGGGCGGGGGACGGATGGCTACACCTTC,CASSDGRGTDGYTF
TRBJ2-1,-,TRBV7-2,-,TGTGCCAGCCGCGCTTCCTCCTACAATGAGCAGTTCTTC,CASRASSYNEQFF
TRBJ1-6,-,TRBV5-4,-,TGTGCCAGCAGCTTGGACAGGGAAAATAATTCACCCCTCCACTTT,CASSLDRENNSPLHF
TRBJ2-3,-,TRBV27,TRBD2,TGTGCCAGCAGTTTAGCGGGAGTAGGTGATACGCAGTATTTT,CASSLAGVGDTQYF
TRBJ1-1,-,TRBV4-3,-,TGCGCCAGCAGCCAAGAGATTAGAGTAGAAATGGCTTTCTTT,CASSQEIRVEMAFF
TRBJ2-4,-,TRBV19,-,TGTGCCAGTAGTATAAGGACAGGCGGGGACATTCAGTACTTC,CASSIRTGGDIQYF
TRBJ2-7,-,TRBV7-2,TRBD2,TGTGCCAGCAGCTTAGACCCGCTAGCGGGGAATTTCTACGAGCAGTACTTC,CASSLDPLAGNFYEQYF
TRBJ2-7,-,TRBV18,-,TGTGCCAGCTCACCATTCAGGGGAATCTCCTACGAGCAGTACTTC,CASSPFRGISYEQYF